This T cell receptor (beta chain) was found in a study of cytomegalovirus exposure and HLA in healthy donors (dated by TCRdb to the late 2010s). About the investigation overall: An earlier analysis of about 560 of the donors reported about 300 Gb of sequence data and 117 million unique TCR beta sequences obtained from around 170 million T cells. Roughly 5 DR-DQ haplotypes were handled as single units for association and clustering, since linkage in the cohort was strong. Across under 500 genotyped donors of the cohort, an average of roughly 200,000 unique TCR beta nucleotide sequences per donor were sequenced, and roughly a sixth of those sequences were non-productive. A later genetic analysis used genome-wide SNP genotypes for about 65% of the 666 donors, treating that subset as a discovery cohort. Typing coverage differed by locus: A, B, C, DRB1 and DQB1 were typed in roughly 620-630 donors, DQA1 in 522, DPA1 in around 600, and DPB1 in 400 to 490. The study was designed to test whether signatures of past pathogen exposure could be identified by cataloging public T cell receptors. Along with the roughly 610-subject first cohort, a separate validation cohort of more than 90 different subjects was used. Using immunosequencing, the study profiled T cell repertoires from 500 to 800 subjects and related those repertoires to cytomegalovirus serostatus. An early release that covered fewer than 750 HLA-typed donors contained approximately 300 gigabases of sequencing data and about 84 million unique TCR sequences. To predict cytomegalovirus infection status, the study combined high-throughput TCR immunosequencing, statistical association of individual TCRs with disease status, and machine learning. HLA typing covered class I and class II loci at four-digit resolution. Of the roughly 390 genotyped donors, roughly 80% fell in the genetic ancestry cluster associated with self-reported Caucasian donors. In a later analysis, previously published TCR beta repertoires from 550 to 700 donors were re-analyzed and high-resolution HLA genotyping was added so that TCR occurrence patterns could be studied. Donor age, sex, ethnicity and CMV serostatus were collected together with the repertoire data. In the later analysis, no new phenotypic data were used to find candidate immune exposures; instead, reliance was placed on TCR beta sequences and their occurrence across donors. An earlier analysis of approximately 640 of the donors applied high-throughput TCR beta sequencing to assess whether each TCR beta V gene segment acted as functional or pseudogenic. All discovery cohort repertoires had been generated on a single sequencing platform. Beyond this particular receptor, the publication reports: Some IMGT-functional V segments, including TRBV6-2 and TRBV6-3, could not be distinguished by the 87-base-pair reads and were therefore excluded. In an earlier analysis of around 600 of the donors, most TCR beta V segments were observed in productive rearrangements about 90% or about 30% of the time, broadly matching IMGT annotations. A later analysis associated approximately 17,000 TCR beta sequences with specific HLA alleles at a false discovery rate of 0.05. Most CMV-associated TCR beta chains appeared to be HLA-restricted in a later analysis, and the HLA associations seemed to be driven largely by CMV exposure. In a later analysis, the rate of TCR association differed among HLA loci, with DRB1 alleles having the most associated TCRs and HLA-C alleles having the fewest. The cohort was sequenced for TCR beta chains only, and without alpha or paired-chain data the features that could be detected were limited. Correlated functional status among segregating V segments might reflect linkage disequilibrium, but an unknown experimental factor could not be ruled out. Because HLA typing was missing for some donors at each locus, association tests included only the typed subset. In both the original and validation cohorts, the classifier was reported to diagnose cytomegalovirus status with high specificity and sensitivity. According to the authors, the approach could potentially be generalized to other disease states and immunological phenotypes. A later analysis reported that several top co-occurrence clusters appeared linked to parvovirus B19, influenza, CMV and Epstein-Barr virus. A further reported finding was that TCR beta sequences accurately predicted the HLA-A and HLA-B alleles for most subjects in the first cohort. Sequencing depth was assumed to be roughly uniform across donors in the presence/absence analyses, though that assumption may not hold. CMV serostatus was the only immune exposure information available for the cohort. Assigning TCR associations to individual alleles was difficult when HLA alleles, especially DR and DQ, strongly co-occurred. Compared with the roughly 700-donor mean, donors in an Asian-associated ancestry cluster had fewer N-insertions in productive TCRs, according to a later genetic analysis. A later analysis found that HLA-associated TCR beta chains were more clonally expanded and had lower generation probabilities than equally common non-associated chains. A cluster of highly shared sequence variants was judged likely to represent a technical artifact of the sequencing pipeline. In the study, around 160 TCR beta chains were listed as associated with cytomegalovirus. Three of the identified cytomegalovirus-associated TCR beta chains were confirmed in vitro to be specific for cytomegalovirus antigens. Because counts were too low, about 17 rarely observed V segments, including chromosome 9 orphons, were excluded from the earlier analysis of 587 of the donors. In a later genetic analysis, a missense DCLRE1C variant was associated with V-gene and J-gene trimming of TCR beta chains, and the association was replicated in an independent cohort. While some public TCRs were present in many individuals, most TCR sequences turned up only very rarely across donors.

Taken from the germline V gene, the CDR1 and CDR2 loops are SQVTM and ANQGSEA. The CDR3, from cysteine to phenylalanine, totals 18 residues. Only CDR3 DNA is held: 54 bases, read in frame from base 1. Cut back by 6 bases and 2 bases, the V and J ends lie 23 bases apart. The cohort consisted of hundreds of healthy bone marrow donors. Cohort members were all nominally healthy when sampled, although unrecorded immune exposures were likely present. The donor was CMV seropositive and was included in the group of 270 or so seropositive cohort members. A peripheral blood sample was collected from each donor, and TCR beta sequencing was performed on peripheral blood mononuclear cells. The Qiagen DNeasy Blood Extraction Kit was used to extract genomic DNA from the blood cell samples. The library was made by the immunoSEQ multiplex PCR assay. A mixture of 60 forward primers for TCR Vbeta segments and 13 reverse primers for TCR Jbeta segments was used in the multiplex PCR. The CDR3 region of rearranged TCR beta genes was amplified from genomic DNA by a multiplex PCR assay. The amplified TCR beta libraries were sequenced on the Illumina HiSeq System as 87-base-pair reads. On the authors' methods: A later analysis tallied 70 million to 100 million unique TCR beta chains across the 550 to 850 repertoires, and about 12 million of those chains were shared by two or more donors. To remove PCR and sequencing errors, raw reads were error-corrected and collapsed into unique sequences using a nearest-neighbor algorithm that merged closely related sequences. Alignment of CDR3 sequences to IMGT reference sequences was used to assign V, D and J gene segments. Each retained sequence needed at least a six-nucleotide match to both a V gene segment and a J gene segment. Rearrangements were classified as productive when the CDR3 lacked stop codons and remained in frame with V and J, and all other rearrangements were classified as non-productive. Following IMGT convention, CDR3 was defined as the stretch from the second conserved V-encoded cysteine up to the conserved J-encoded phenylalanine. In an earlier analysis of some 550 of the donors, sequences lacking an unambiguous match to a single V gene segment were excluded. In an earlier analysis of approximately 560 of the donors, a V segment was called functional when productive rearrangements were above 56.7%, and segregating when the standard deviation between donors exceeded 5%. A statistical classification framework was built to diagnose cytomegalovirus status from the catalog of TCR beta chain sequences. A later analysis assigned V and J genes by comparing TCR nucleotide sequences with IMGT/GENE-DB human TR gene sequences. The TCRdist pipeline was used in a later analysis to assign CDR3 sequences and most-parsimonious VDJ recombination scenarios. In a later analysis, each TCR beta chain was defined by its CDR3 amino acid sequence together with its V-gene family, and reads lacking a unique V-gene family were excluded. As a way to deal with suspected cross-contamination and a sequencing artifact, a later analysis dropped hundreds of nucleotide sequences that were highly shared and had low generation probability. For each public chain, a later analysis derived a clonal expansion index from normalized ranks of inferred template counts within each repertoire. A later analysis computed generation probabilities with a VDJ recombination model fitted to out-of-frame rearrangements, and checked the results against IGoR. In a later analysis, hypergeometric tests were used to score TCR-TCR, TCR-HLA and TCR-CMV co-occurrence, with a repertoire-size bias correction applied to TCR pairs. To estimate false discovery rates, a later analysis permuted the HLA or CMV assignments 20 times. In a later analysis, co-occurring TCRs were grouped with DBSCAN, and TCRdist sequence similarity was added when clustering was performed within HLA-allele-positive subsets. Repertoires with fewer than 30,000 or more than 120,000 public chains were left out of co-occurrence clustering, as were a few repertoires with anomalous nucleotide sharing. TCRdb's version of the immuneACCESS table is confined to in-frame rearrangements and falls short of the full clone set. An unresolved V gene accounts for under half of the shortfall where checked; the remainder is of unknown origin. The DNA gave D and trimming, while V, J and clone size come from that table. In this sample the table shows around 87,000 clones, 81% of which occur a single time. Clones ranked in the top ten supply about 1.2% of the sample.

Notes on this clone: Its antigen specificity is not known. No base qualities exist here, and no much larger clone lies one base off it.

The specimen was PBMCs. This receptor was obtained from a girl aged 2-15 years in good health and CMV-seropositive. The chain is encoded by TRBV29-1 joined to TRBJ2-6; the D gene identity is not certain. CDR3 reads: CSVVPIWVEGAGANVLTF. The DNA sequence is TGCAGCGTCGTTCCCATTTGGGTGGAAGGAGCTGGGGCCAACGTCCTGACTTTC.